The T cell receptor (beta chain) under discussion was sequenced for a study of T cell responses to AZD1222 COVID-19 vaccine. Turning to the study itself: Recipients boosted at about 4 weeks or about 12 weeks are pooled. Study-level findings and limits: Nearly half of spike-specific TCRs reportedly target unmutated variant regions. Seropositivity was recorded at baseline in only 6 or 7 AZD1222 recipients. Mostly white British, mostly female donors; authors suggested clonal diversity may be underestimated.

A word on this clone: Its antigen is unknown.

Libraries were prepared by immunoSEQ multiplex PCR; TCRdb keeps only in-frame clonotypes and omits some of them. The sample records around 190,000 clones, around 90% being singletons. This CDR3 has 13 amino acids. V lost 2 bases and J lost 11; bases outside the gene matches: 9. Germline V gene sequence: CDR1 SGHDT, CDR2 YYEEEE. This sequence joins TRBV5-6 and TRBJ1-1; 7 bases match TRBD1. The receptor was isolated from an adult in good health. The source was peripheral blood, collected on day 0 of AZD1222 vaccination. The CDR3 bases are TGTGCCAGCAGCTTTTTGGAGGGGGCGTTGGCTTTCTTT. It translates to CASSFLEGALAFF.